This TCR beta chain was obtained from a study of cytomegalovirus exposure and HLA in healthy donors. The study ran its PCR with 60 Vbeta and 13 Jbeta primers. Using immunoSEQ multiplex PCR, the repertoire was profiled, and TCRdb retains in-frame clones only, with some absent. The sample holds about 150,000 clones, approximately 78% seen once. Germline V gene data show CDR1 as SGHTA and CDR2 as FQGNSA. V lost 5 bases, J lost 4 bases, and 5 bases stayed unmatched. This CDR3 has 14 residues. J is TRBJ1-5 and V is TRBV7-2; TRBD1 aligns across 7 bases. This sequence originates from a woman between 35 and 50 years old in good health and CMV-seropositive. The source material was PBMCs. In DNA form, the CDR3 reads TGTGCCAGCAGCCCGGGGACAGATAATCAGCCCCAGCATTTT. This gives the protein CASSPGTDNQPQHF. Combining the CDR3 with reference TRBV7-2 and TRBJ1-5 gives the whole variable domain GAGVSQSPSNKVTEKGKDVELRCDPISGHTALYWYRQSLGQGLEFLIYFQGNSAPDKSGLPSDRFSAERTGGSVSTLTIQRTQQEDSAVYLCASSPGTDNQPQHFGDGTRLSIL.